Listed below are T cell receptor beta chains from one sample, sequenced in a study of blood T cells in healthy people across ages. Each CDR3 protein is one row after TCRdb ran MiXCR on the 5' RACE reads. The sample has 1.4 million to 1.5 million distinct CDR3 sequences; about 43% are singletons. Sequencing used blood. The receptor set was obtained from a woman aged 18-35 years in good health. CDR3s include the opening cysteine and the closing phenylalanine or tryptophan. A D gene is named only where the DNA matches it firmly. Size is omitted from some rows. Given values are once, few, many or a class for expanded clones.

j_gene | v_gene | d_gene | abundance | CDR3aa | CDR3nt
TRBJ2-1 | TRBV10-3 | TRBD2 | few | CAISRAGGDYNEQFF | TGTGCCATCAGCAGAGCGGGGGGGGACTACAATGAGCAGTTCTTC
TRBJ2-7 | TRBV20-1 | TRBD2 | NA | CSASRAGVYEQYF | TGCAGTGCTTCACGAGCGGGAGTATACGAGCAGTACTTC
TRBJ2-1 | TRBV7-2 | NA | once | CASSLVPGQVYNKQFF | TGTGCCAGCAGCTTAGTTCCGGGCCAGGTCTACAATAAGCAGTTCTTC
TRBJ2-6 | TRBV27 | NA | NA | CASRPFAYGSGANVLTF | TGTGCCAGCAGACCCTTCGCCTACGGCTCTGGGGCCAACGTCCTGACTTTC
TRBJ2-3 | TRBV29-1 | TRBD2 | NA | CSVEGGLGRTDTQYF | TGCAGCGTTGAAGGGGGACTAGGTCGCACAGATACGCAGTATTTT
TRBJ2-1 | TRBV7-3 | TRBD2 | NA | CASSPSGGTRDEQFF | TGTGCCAGCAGTCCAAGCGGGGGGACACGCGATGAGCAGTTCTTC
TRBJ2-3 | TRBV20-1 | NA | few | CSARDRRRSSTDTQYF | TGCAGTGCTAGAGATCGGCGGCGATCTAGCACAGATACGCAGTATTTT
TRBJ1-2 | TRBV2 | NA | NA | CASEGNYGYTF | TGTGCCTCGGAGGGGAACTATGGCTACACCTTC
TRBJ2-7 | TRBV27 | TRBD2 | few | CASSLAGGRTYEQYF | TGTGCCAGCAGTTTGGCGGGGGGTAGGACCTACGAGCAGTACTTC
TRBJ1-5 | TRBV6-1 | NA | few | CASSASSSNQPQHF | TGTGCCAGCAGTGCCTCAAGTAGCAATCAGCCCCAGCATTTT
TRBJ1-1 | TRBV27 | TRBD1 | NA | CASSIKTGANTEAFF | TGTGCCAGCAGTATTAAGACAGGGGCGAACACTGAAGCTTTCTTT
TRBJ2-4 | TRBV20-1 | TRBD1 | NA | CSAPRQGARGNIQYF | TGCAGTGCCCCCCGACAGGGGGCGAGGGGAAACATTCAGTACTTC
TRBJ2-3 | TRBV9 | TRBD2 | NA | CASSVEIWRGTSTDTQYF | TGTGCCAGCAGCGTAGAGATCTGGCGGGGGACTAGCACAGATACGCAGTATTTT
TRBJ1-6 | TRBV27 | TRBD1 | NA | CASSLQGAHSPLHF | TGTGCCAGCAGTCTACAGGGGGCGCATTCACCCCTCCACTTT
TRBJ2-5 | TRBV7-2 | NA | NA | CASSLVVGRSVGQETRYF | TGTGCCAGCAGCTTAGTGGTCGGCAGATCGGTCGGGCAAGAGACCCGGTACTTC
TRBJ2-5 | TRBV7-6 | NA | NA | CASSLGLGQGYNEQYF | TGTGCCAGCAGCTTGGGTTTAGGGCAGGGGTATAATGAGCAGTACTTC
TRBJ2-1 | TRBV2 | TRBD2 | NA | CASEAGGPGNEQFF | TGTGCCAGCGAAGCGGGAGGGCCGGGGAATGAGCAGTTCTTC
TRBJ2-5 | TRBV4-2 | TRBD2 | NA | CASSPMGLAEYQETQYF | TGTGCCAGCAGCCCCATGGGACTAGCGGAGTACCAAGAGACCCAGTACTTC
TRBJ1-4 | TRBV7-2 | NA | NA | CASSLRQTTNEKLFF | TGTGCCAGCAGCTTACGGCAGACAACTAATGAAAAACTGTTTTTT
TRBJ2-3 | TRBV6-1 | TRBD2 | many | CASSDLAGGADTQYF | TGTGCCAGCAGTGACTTAGCGGGGGGGGCAGATACGCAGTATTTT
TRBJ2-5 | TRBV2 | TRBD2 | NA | CASSEVRGGGETQYF | TGTGCCAGCAGTGAAGTGCGCGGGGGGGGAGAGACCCAGTACTTC
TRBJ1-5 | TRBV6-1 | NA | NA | CASSEASYQPQHF | TGTGCCAGCAGTGAAGCCAGTTATCAGCCCCAGCATTTT
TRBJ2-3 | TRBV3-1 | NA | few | CASSQGRRRASTDTQYF | TGTGCCAGCAGCCAAGGAAGGAGGCGGGCTAGCACAGATACGCAGTATTTT
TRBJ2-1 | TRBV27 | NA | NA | CASSFTSGLSNEQFF | TGTGCCAGCAGTTTTACCAGCGGGCTTTCCAATGAGCAGTTCTTC
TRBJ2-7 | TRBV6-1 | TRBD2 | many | CASSETGLKAYEQYF | TGTGCCAGCAGTGAAACGGGACTAAAGGCCTACGAGCAGTACTTC
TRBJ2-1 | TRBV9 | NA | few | CASSDPGLFNEQFF | TGTGCCAGCAGCGACCCGGGACTGTTTAATGAGCAGTTCTTC
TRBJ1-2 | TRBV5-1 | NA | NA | CAGREPEGEANYGYTF | TGCGCCGGCAGAGAGCCCGAGGGCGAAGCGAACTATGGCTACACCTTT
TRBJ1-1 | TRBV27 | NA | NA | CASSFSGVQKAFF | TGTGCCAGCAGTTTCTCCGGGGTCCAGAAAGCTTTCTTT
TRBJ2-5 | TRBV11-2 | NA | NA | CASSLGGSAETQYF | TGTGCCAGCAGCTTAGGGGGGAGCGCAGAGACCCAGTACTTC
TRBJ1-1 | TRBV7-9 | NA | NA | CASTLLRGGTEAFF | TGTGCCAGCACACTCTTACGGGGGGGCACTGAAGCTTTCTTT
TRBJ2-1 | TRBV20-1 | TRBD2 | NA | CSARVGTTRSYNEQFF | TGCAGTGCTAGAGTCGGGACTACCCGCTCCTACAATGAGCAGTTCTTC
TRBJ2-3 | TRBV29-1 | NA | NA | CSLGVTPDTQYF | TGCAGCTTAGGCGTCACCCCAGATACGCAGTATTTT
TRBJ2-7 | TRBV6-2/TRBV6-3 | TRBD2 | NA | CASSYSSSGDYEQYF | TGTGCCAGCAGTTACTCGTCTAGCGGGGATTACGAGCAGTACTTC
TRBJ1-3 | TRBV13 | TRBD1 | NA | CASSGDRRGNTIYF | TGTGCCAGCAGCGGGGACAGGAGGGGAAACACCATATATTTT
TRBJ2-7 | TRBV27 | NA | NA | CASSLPGGSAYEQYF | TGTGCCAGCAGTCTCCCCGGGGGCTCCGCCTACGAGCAGTACTTC
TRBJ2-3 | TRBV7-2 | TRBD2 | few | CASRGGGGTDTQYF | TGTGCCAGCCGCGGGGGAGGGGGCACAGATACGCAGTATTTT
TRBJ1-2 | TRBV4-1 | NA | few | CASSQDMKNYGYTF | TGCGCCAGCAGCCAAGACATGAAAAACTATGGCTACACCTTC
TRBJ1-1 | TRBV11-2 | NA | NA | CASSSQGGGEAFF | TGTGCCAGCAGCTCCCAAGGAGGGGGTGAAGCTTTCTTT
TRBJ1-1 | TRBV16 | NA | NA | CASNPEPYRDTEAFF | TGTGCCAGCAACCCCGAACCCTACAGGGACACTGAAGCTTTCTTT
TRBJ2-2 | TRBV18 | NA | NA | CASSPRDSNTGELFF | TGTGCCAGCTCACCTCGCGACTCCAACACCGGGGAGCTGTTTTTT
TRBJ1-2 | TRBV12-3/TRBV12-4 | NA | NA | CAIKGSNYGYTF | TGTGCCATCAAGGGGTCAAACTATGGCTACACCTTC
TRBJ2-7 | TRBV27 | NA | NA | CASSTELSSYNEQYF | TGTGCCAGCAGTACAGAATTGAGCTCCTACAATGAGCAGTACTTC
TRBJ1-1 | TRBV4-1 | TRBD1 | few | CASSQEKKGAIAREAFF | TGCGCCAGCAGCCAAGAAAAGAAGGGGGCCATCGCTCGAGAAGCTTTCTTT
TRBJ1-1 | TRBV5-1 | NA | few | CASSSDSGEDSEAFF | TGCGCCAGCAGCTCAGACAGCGGCGAAGACTCTGAAGCTTTCTTT
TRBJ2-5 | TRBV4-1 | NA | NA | CASSTRYPGETQYF | TGCGCCAGCAGCACCAGGTACCCGGGAGAGACCCAGTACTTC
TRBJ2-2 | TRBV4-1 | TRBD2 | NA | CASSQEVLAGGPGELFF | TGCGCCAGCAGCCAAGAGGTTCTAGCGGGAGGGCCAGGGGAGCTGTTTTTT
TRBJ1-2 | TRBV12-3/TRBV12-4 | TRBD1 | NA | CASSFEQRRWDSERGIYGYTF | TGTGCCAGCAGTTTCGAGCAGAGGCGTTGGGACAGTGAGAGGGGAATCTATGGCTACACCTTC
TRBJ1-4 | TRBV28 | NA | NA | CASSRPGTRNEKLFF | TGTGCCAGCAGTCGTCCAGGGACGAGGAATGAAAAACTGTTTTTT
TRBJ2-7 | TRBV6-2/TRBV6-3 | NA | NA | CATTGTGLYEQYF | TGTGCTACCACCGGGACGGGACTCTACGAGCAGTACTTC
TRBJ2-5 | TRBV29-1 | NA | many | CSVVGLQETQYF | TGCAGCGTTGTAGGGTTACAAGAGACCCAGTACTTC